These 17 T cell receptor beta chains share one sample of origin, sequenced in a study of T cell repertoires in cytomegalovirus infection. Each CDR3 protein gets one entry after TCRdb re-called the reads with MiXCR. The table records roughly 340,000 distinct CDR3 sequences, 25% to 30% of them present only once. These receptors are not linked to any known antigen. Sample: cultured PBMCs, taken from culture after CMV antigen stimulation. These receptors originate from a human donor in good health (CMV status not recorded). Some clones in this sample may be carry-over from other donors' samples.

This clonotype came up a few times. The chain links TRBV5-1 to TRBJ2-5, with D unclear. The CDR3 totals 11 residues. V was shortened by 5 bases and J by 7 bases, with 9 bases between the two germline ends. CDR1 SGHRS and CDR2 YFSETQ come from the germline V gene. CDR3: CASSSPGTQYF. The CDR3 coding sequence is TGCGCCAGCAGTTCCCCGGGGACCCAGTACTTC. The whole variable domain, remainder taken from reference TRBV5-1 and TRBJ2-5, is KAGVTQTPRYLIKTRGQQVTLSCSPISGHRSVSWYQQTPGQGLQFLFEYFSETQRNKGNFPGRFSGRQFSNSRSEMNVSTLELGDSALYLCASSSPGTQYFGPGTRLLVL.

This chain links TRBV19 with TRBJ2-7; 8 bases map to TRBD1. The J segment lost 5 bases and the V segment lost 4 bases, leaving 10 bases of the junction unmatched. Germline loops: CDR1 LNHDA, CDR2 SQIVND (reference sequence). The CDR3 runs to 15 residues. The CDR3 DNA reads as TGTGCCAGTAGTACAGGACAGGGAAATACCCACGAGCAGTACTTC. Its translation is CASSTGQGNTHEQYF. Supplemented by reference TRBV19 and TRBJ2-7, the full variable domain reads DGGITQSPKYLFRKEGQNVTLSCEQNLNHDAMYWYRQDPGQGLRLIYYSQIVNDFQKGDIAEGYSVSREKKESFPLTVTSAQKNPTAFYLCASSTGQGNTHEQYFGPGTRLTVT.

The sample holds a few counts of this clonotype. This chain links TRBV6-5 with TRBJ1-1; TRBD1 is a possible D gene (5 bases). V shed 0 bases and J shed 1 base, with 15 bases lying between them. Germline V CDR1 and CDR2: MNHEY, SVGAGI. This CDR3 is 17 amino acids long. The CDR3 nucleotides are TGTGCCAGCAGTTACTCCTTCTCATCGGGACGGAACACTGAAGCTTTCTTT. Translation gives CASSYSFSSGRNTEAFF.

This clonotype was observed at least ten times. This chain links TRBV30 with TRBJ1-3; D may be TRBD1 (5 bases). V was clipped by 3 bases and J by 0 bases, with 9 bases between them. The CDR3 is 14 amino acids. Per germline, CDR1 GTSNPN and CDR2 SVGIG (reference sequence). DNA for the CDR3: TGTGCCTGGAGGGGGACTGTCTCTGGAAACACCATATATTTT. The encoded protein is CAWRGTVSGNTIYF.

V is TRBV5-1 and J is TRBJ2-7; possibly TRBD1 or TRBD2 for D (6 bases each). The CDR3 spans 12 residues. The ends were cut back, 4 bases at V and 3 bases at J, with 8 bases in the middle. Germline V gene data show CDR1 as SGHRS and CDR2 as YFSETQ. In DNA, the CDR3 is TGCGCCAGCAGCGAGGGGGGCTACGAGCAGTACTTC. Residues: CASSEGGYEQYF.

The CDR3 nucleotides are TGTGCCAGTAGTATGGGGGACAGGGTGAACACTGAAGCTTTCTTT. Translation gives CASSMGDRVNTEAFF. The chain links TRBV19 to TRBJ1-1, with 9 bases that match TRBD1. The CDR3 totals 15 residues. Germline loops: CDR1 LNHDA, CDR2 SQIVND (reference sequence). J lost 0 bases, V lost 3 bases, and 2 bases had no gene match. Full variable domain (missing parts from reference TRBV19 and TRBJ1-1): DGGITQSPKYLFRKEGQNVTLSCEQNLNHDAMYWYRQDPGQGLRLIYYSQIVNDFQKGDIAEGYSVSREKKESFPLTVTSAQKNPTAFYLCASSMGDRVNTEAFFGQGTRLTVV.

V usage is TRBV5-6 and J usage is TRBJ2-2; D is ambiguous. The germline V gene encodes CDR1 SGHDT and CDR2 YYEEEE. The CDR3 is 15 amino acids. Deletions cut 5 bases from V and 2 bases from J, with 13 bases between. The CDR3 loop reads CASRRRHLNTGELFF. In nucleotides, the CDR3 is TGTGCCAGCAGGAGACGCCACCTTAACACCGGGGAGCTGTTTTTT. Together with reference TRBV5-6 and TRBJ2-2, the CDR3 gives the full variable domain: DAGVTQSPTHLIKTRGQQVTLRCSPKSGHDTVSWYQQALGQGPQFIFQYYEEEERQRGNFPDRFSGHQFPNYSSELNVNALLLGDSALYLCASRRRHLNTGELFFGEGSRLTVL.

The sample holds a few counts of this clonotype. The rearrangement uses TRBV10-2 and TRBJ2-5, with 9 bases identical to TRBD2. Trimming cost V 3 bases and J 5 bases; bases outside gene matches: 7. Germline assignment: CDR1 WSHSY and CDR2 SAAADI. This CDR3 is 15 amino acids long. CDR3 residues: CASSDQREAFETQYF. The DNA for the CDR3 is TGCGCCAGCAGTGATCAGCGGGAGGCCTTTGAGACCCAGTACTTC.

V usage is TRBV10-3 and J usage is TRBJ1-5; D not certain. Trimming took off 3 bases at V and 6 bases at J, with 9 bases between the two ends. The CDR3 sequence is 13 residues long. CDR1 and CDR2 (germline): ENHRY, SYGVKD. For the CDR3, the DNA is TGTGCCATCAGTGATAGGTATGGTCAGCCCCAGCATTTT. It translates to CAISDRYGQPQHF.

This clonotype was picked up a small number of times. The gene calls are TRBV6-1 and TRBJ1-6; D possibly corresponds to TRBD1 (6 bases). The V end lost 3 bases, the J end lost 9 bases, and 12 bases lay between the germline ends. Germline CDR1 reads MNHNS; CDR2 reads SASEGT. This CDR3 is 14 amino acids long. In DNA, the CDR3 is TGTGCCAGCAGTGACAGGGGAGGTCGTTCACCCCTCCACTTT. It codes for CASSDRGGRSPLHF.

This clonotype came up many times. The chain recombines TRBV12-3 or TRBV12-4 with TRBJ2-7, with D possibly TRBD1 on 5 matching bases. Trimming pared 4 bases from V and 9 bases from J, leaving 13 bases between. The CDR3 runs 12 residues. The CDR3 nucleotides are TGTGCCAGCAGTTCCACAGGTCTCGCGCAGTACTTC. Translating gives CASSSTGLAQYF.

V and J are TRBV7-8 and TRBJ1-1; D unresolved. Trimming took off 1 base at V and 4 bases at J, with 16 bases between the two ends. CDR1 is SGHVS, CDR2 FQNEAQ, per germline. The CDR3 runs to 16 residues. CDR3 amino acids: CASSLVTYGVGTEAFF. The CDR3 coding sequence is TGTGCCAGCAGCTTAGTTACTTATGGGGTAGGCACTGAAGCTTTCTTT.

The chain has TRBV19 and TRBJ1-5; D not certain. The length of the CDR3 is 13 residues. Trimming cost V 5 bases and J 3 bases, with 8 bases left between them. Per germline, CDR1 LNHDA and CDR2 SQIVND (reference sequence). CDR3 residues: CASSGEDNQPQHF. Here the CDR3 DNA reads TGTGCCAGTAGTGGAGAGGACAATCAGCCCCAGCATTTT.

V is TRBV19 and J is TRBJ2-2; 11 nucleotides match TRBD1. CDR3 length: 15 residues. Germline V gives CDR1 LNHDA, CDR2 SQIVND (reference sequence). V was pared by 5 bases and J by 7 bases, with 6 bases of the junction left unmatched. The DNA for the CDR3 is TGTGCCAGTAGTGCCCGGGACAGGGGGATCGGGGAGCTGTTTTTT. This translates into CASSARDRGIGELFF.

V is TRBV7-2 and J is TRBJ2-7; 11 bases are shared with TRBD2. CDR3 length: 18 amino acids. The germline V gene has CDR1 SGHTA and CDR2 FQGNSA. V lost 4 bases and J lost 0; bases outside the gene matches: 11. CDR3 sequence (DNA): TGTGCCAGCAGCTCAAGAGGGGGGACTAGCGGCTTCTCCTACGAGCAGTACTTC. Translation: CASSSRGGTSGFSYEQYF.

The J gene is TRBJ2-5, the V gene TRBV10-3; TRBD1 aligns across 11 bases. Germline assignment: CDR1 ENHRY and CDR2 SYGVKD. V gave up 4 bases and J gave up 4 bases; unmatched junction bases: 5. The CDR3 has 15 amino acids. The CDR3 nucleotides are TGTGCCATCAGTGGTGGACAGGGGGCTCGAGAGACCCAGTACTTC. Protein sequence: CAISGGQGARETQYF.

Only a few counts were recorded for this clonotype. The genes are TRBV10-3 and TRBJ1-1, with D perhaps TRBD1 (6 bases). Germline lookup yields CDR1 ENHRY and CDR2 SYGVKD. The CDR3 has 13 residues. V lost 6 bases, J lost 8 bases, and 16 bases lay in between. The CDR3 DNA follows: TGTGCCATCAGCCAAACCTCCGGGACAGAAGCTTTCTTT. As protein: CAISQTSGTEAFF.